This TCR beta chain was found in a study of T cells after yellow fever vaccination. Broader study findings: Weaker in magnitude, the secondary response showed a faster peak on day 5 versus 15.

CDR1 is SGDLS, CDR2 YYNGEE, per germline. The CDR3 consists of 14 residues. V was trimmed by 3 bases and J by 4 bases, leaving 10 bases between them. Notes on this clonotype: Its antigen is still unknown.

TCRdb redid the calling of the 5' RACE reads with MiXCR, one entry per CDR3 protein. Of about 74,000 distinct CDR3 sequences in the sample, approximately 7.7% were seen once. V and J are TRBV9 and TRBJ2-2, with D perhaps matching TRBD2 (6 bases). Source: CD8+ T cells sorted from PBMCs, taken less than 6 days after the first yellow fever vaccination. The sequence was obtained from a man between 18 and 35 years old who received the YFV17D yellow fever vaccine. The CDR3, as DNA: TGTGCCAGCAGCGATCTCGGGGGCACCGGGGAGCTGTTTTTT. Amino acid sequence: CASSDLGGTGELFF.